This TCR beta chain was identified during a study of cytomegalovirus exposure and HLA in healthy donors. The PCR made use of 60 Vbeta and 13 Jbeta primers. Clones were sequenced by immunoSEQ multiplex PCR, and TCRdb holds only the in-frame ones, with some missing. The sample lists more than 100,000 clones, roughly 79% occurring once. Regarding donors, all were healthy bone marrow donors. Deletions cut 5 bases from V and 4 bases from J, with 20 bases between. The CDR3 runs to 16 residues. Germline CDR1 LNHDA, CDR2 SQIVND (reference sequence). This TCR was sampled from a woman aged 40 to 49 in good health and CMV-seronegative. The rearrangement joins TRBV19 to TRBJ1-2; D gene unclear. Sequenced sample: PBMCs. This CDR3 is CASSLGPAFPLYGYTF. The CDR3 bases are TGTGCCAGTAGTCTGGGCCCAGCCTTCCCCCTCTATGGCTACACCTTC.